One sample yielded the 7 T cell receptor beta chains listed below, sequenced in a study of shared clonotypes between healthy human individuals. Assay: immunoSEQ multiplex PCR; the TCRdb copy retains only in-frame clones and omits some. The repertoire holds about 470,000 clones, more than 75% seen once, with around 13% in the top ten. Sequences were obtained from PBMCs. The receptors originated from a woman aged 40 to 55 in good health. Some clones in this sample may be carry-over from other donors' samples.

The chain uses TRBV5-8 and TRBJ2-1; 7 bases are shared with TRBD1. Per the germline V gene, CDR1 is SGHTS and CDR2 is YDEGEE. The CDR3 extends over 12 amino acids. V was clipped by 4 bases and J by 14 bases; unmatched bases: 9. The CDR3 here is CASSPRGQGEFF. CDR3 nucleotide sequence: TGTGCCAGCAGCCCGAGGGGGCAGGGAGAGTTCTTC.

The V and J genes are TRBV5-8 and TRBJ2-2; D remains unclear. V was shortened by 6 bases and J by 3 bases, with 21 bases between the two germline ends. The CDR3 spans 17 residues. Germline-derived CDR1 and CDR2 are SGHTS and YDEGEE. The CDR3 DNA follows: TGTGCCAGCACCTTTTTAGGTGGACGCTATGACACCGGGGAGCTGTTTTTT. The encoded protein is CASTFLGGRYDTGELFF.

This rearrangement joins TRBV11-2 to TRBJ2-5, with a tentative D call TRBD1 (6 bases). V was cut by 1 base and J by 2 bases, with 11 bases left in between. The CDR3 length is 15 residues. Germline V gene sequence: CDR1 SGHAT, CDR2 FQNNGV. In DNA form, the CDR3 reads TGTGCCAGCAGCTTAGCTAGGACAGCTCAAGAGACCCAGTACTTC. Translation: CASSLARTAQETQYF.

The chain is built from TRBV5-4 and TRBJ2-7; the D gene is possibly TRBD1 (6 bases). Trimming stripped 3 bases from V and 4 bases from J, with 23 bases between. Germline CDR1 SGHNT, CDR2 YYREEE (reference sequence). The CDR3 has 17 residues. The CDR3 sequence: CASSSRQGGAFKYEQYF. The DNA for the CDR3 is TGTGCCAGCAGCTCACGACAAGGGGGAGCTTTTAAATACGAGCAGTACTTC.

This chain links TRBV30 with TRBJ2-3; D is tentatively TRBD1 or TRBD2 (5 bases each). CDR1 and CDR2 (germline): GTSNPN, SVGIG (reference sequence). The ends were cut back, 2 bases at V and 0 bases at J, with 21 bases in the middle. This CDR3 has 18 amino acids. As DNA, the CDR3 is TGTGCCTGGAGTAGGAGTCTGGGGACGACTCCTAGCACAGATACGCAGTATTTT. Protein: CAWSRSLGTTPSTDTQYF.

The chain combines TRBV28 with TRBJ2-1; 7 nucleotides align to TRBD2. CDR1 is MDHEN and CDR2 is SYDVKM in the germline V gene. The CDR3 has 17 amino acids. J lost 8 bases, V lost 6 bases, and 19 bases had no gene match. The CDR3 DNA follows: TGTGCCAGCAGCCGGTCGTGGGGTCGTGCGGGGGAGGATGAGCAGTTCTTC. The encoded protein is CASSRSWGRAGEDEQFF.

The chain links TRBV6-4 to TRBJ2-1, with D perhaps matching TRBD1 (5 bases). Between the trimmed V and J ends, which lost 1 base and 0 bases, there was a span of 16 bases. Germline V lookup: CDR1 MRHNA, CDR2 SNTAGT. The length of the CDR3 is 18 residues. CDR3 coding DNA: TGTGCCAGCAGTGACTGGACATACCAACAGAGCTCCTACAATGAGCAGTTCTTC. Translating gives CASSDWTYQQSSYNEQFF.